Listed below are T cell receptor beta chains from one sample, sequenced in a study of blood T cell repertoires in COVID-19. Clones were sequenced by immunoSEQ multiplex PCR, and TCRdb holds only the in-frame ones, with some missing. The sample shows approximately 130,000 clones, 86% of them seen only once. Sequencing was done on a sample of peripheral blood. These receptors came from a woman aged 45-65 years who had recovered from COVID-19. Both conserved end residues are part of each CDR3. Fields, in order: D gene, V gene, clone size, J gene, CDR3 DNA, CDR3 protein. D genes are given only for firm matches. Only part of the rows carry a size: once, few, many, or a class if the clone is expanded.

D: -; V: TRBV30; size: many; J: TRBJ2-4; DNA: TGTGCCTGGAGTGTCAACGGGAGAAACATTCAGTACTTC; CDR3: CAWSVNGRNIQYF
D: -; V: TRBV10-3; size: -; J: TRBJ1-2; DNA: TGTGCCATCAGTGAGCCCCCCAGGGGTGGCTACACCTTC; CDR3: CAISEPPRGGYTF
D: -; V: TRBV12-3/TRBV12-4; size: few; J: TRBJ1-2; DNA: TGTGCCAGCAGTTTTGACAGAATCTATGGCTACACCTTC; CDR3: CASSFDRIYGYTF
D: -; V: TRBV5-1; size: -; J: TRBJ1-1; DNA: TGCGCCAGCAGCTTGTCAGGGGCCAACACTGAAGCTTTCTTT; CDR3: CASSLSGANTEAFF
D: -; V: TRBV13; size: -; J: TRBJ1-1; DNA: TGTGCCAGCCGACTTTCCGGGGTGAACACTGAAGCTTTCTTT; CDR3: CASRLSGVNTEAFF
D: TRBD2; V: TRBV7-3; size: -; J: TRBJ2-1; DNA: TGTGCCAGCAGCCCCCGGGGGGGTAATGAGCAGTTCTTC; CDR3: CASSPRGGNEQFF
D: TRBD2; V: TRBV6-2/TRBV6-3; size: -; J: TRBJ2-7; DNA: TGTGCCAGCAGTTACTCGTACCGTCTTCTGAGCGGGACCGGCAACTACGAGCAGTACTTC; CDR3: CASSYSYRLLSGTGNYEQYF
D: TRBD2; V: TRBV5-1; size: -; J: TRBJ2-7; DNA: TGCGCCAGCAGCATAGGACTAGCGGGAGCGGTACCCGAGCAGTACTTC; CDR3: CASSIGLAGAVPEQYF
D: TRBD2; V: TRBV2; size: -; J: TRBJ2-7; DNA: TGTGCCGGACGACTAGCATCTGTCCGGGACGAGCAGTACTTC; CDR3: CAGRLASVRDEQYF
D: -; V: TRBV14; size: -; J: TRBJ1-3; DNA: TGTGCCAGCAGCCAACTTCTGCAGGGACTTGGAAACACCATATATTTT; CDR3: CASSQLLQGLGNTIYF
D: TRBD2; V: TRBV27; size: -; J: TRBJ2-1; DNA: TGTGCCAGCAGTAGGTCTGGGAGGGGTTTCTACAATGAGCAGTTCTTC; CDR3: CASSRSGRGFYNEQFF
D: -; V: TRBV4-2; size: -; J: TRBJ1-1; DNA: TGTGCCAGCAGCCAAGATGAGTTGAAATTCCAGAACACTGAAGCTTTCTTT; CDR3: CASSQDELKFQNTEAFF
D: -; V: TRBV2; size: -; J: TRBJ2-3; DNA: TGTGCCAGCAGTGAAGGATCTAGATCTTCAGATACGCAGTATTTT; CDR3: CASSEGSRSSDTQYF
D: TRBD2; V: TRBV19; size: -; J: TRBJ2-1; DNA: TGTGCCAGTAGTACACTACCGGGACTAGCGGGAGGACAAAACAATGAGCAGTTCTTC; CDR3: CASSTLPGLAGGQNNEQFF
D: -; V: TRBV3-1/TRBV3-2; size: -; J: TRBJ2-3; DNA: TGTGCCAGCAAGGGGACTCTCAGCACAGATACGCAGTATTTT; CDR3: CASKGTLSTDTQYF
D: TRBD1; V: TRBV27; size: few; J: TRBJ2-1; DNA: TGTGCCACCAGACAGGGGGCTGTTGTCAATGAGCAGTTCTTC; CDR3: CATRQGAVVNEQFF
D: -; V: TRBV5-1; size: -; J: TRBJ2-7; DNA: TGCGCCAGCAGCTTGGGCGGAGACTCCTACGAGCAGTACTTC; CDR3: CASSLGGDSYEQYF
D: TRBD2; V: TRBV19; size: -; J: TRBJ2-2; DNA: TGTGCCAGTAGTACGCGACTAGCGGGAGGGAAAGCGAACACCGGGGAGCTGTTTTTT; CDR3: CASSTRLAGGKANTGELFF
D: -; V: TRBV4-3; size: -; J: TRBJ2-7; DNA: TGCGCCAGCAGCCAAGAACACGGGATGACATCCTACGAGCAGTACTTC; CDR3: CASSQEHGMTSYEQYF
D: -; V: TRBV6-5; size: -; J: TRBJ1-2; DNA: TGTGCCAGCAGTTACTTACAGAACTATGGCTACACCTTC; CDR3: CASSYLQNYGYTF
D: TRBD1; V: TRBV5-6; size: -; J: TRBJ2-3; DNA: TGTGCCAGCAGCTTTCAGGGGGCGCGAGCGGCAGATACGCAGTATTTT; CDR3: CASSFQGARAADTQYF
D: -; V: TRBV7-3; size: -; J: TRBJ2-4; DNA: TGTGCCAGCAGCCCGTTCACCTTAAATAGGGGGATAGCCAAAAACATTCAGTACTTC; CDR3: CASSPFTLNRGIAKNIQYF
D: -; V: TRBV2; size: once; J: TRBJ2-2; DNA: TGTGCCAGCCGGGTGACCGGGGAGCTGTTTTTT; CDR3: CASRVTGELFF
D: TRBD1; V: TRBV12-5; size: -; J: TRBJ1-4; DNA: TGTGCTAGTGGTTCAGGGGGCTTAGGTGGTGAAAAACTGTTTTTT; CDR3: CASGSGGLGGEKLFF
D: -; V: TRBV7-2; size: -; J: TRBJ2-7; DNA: TGTGCCAGCAGCAAAGAGGCGACTAGGACCCCCTACGAGCAGTACTTC; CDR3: CASSKEATRTPYEQYF
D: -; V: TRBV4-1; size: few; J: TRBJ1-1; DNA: TGCGCCAGCAGCCAAGGCCCAGGGGTGAGCACTGAAGCTTTCTTT; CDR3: CASSQGPGVSTEAFF
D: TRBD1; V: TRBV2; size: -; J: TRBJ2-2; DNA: TGTGCCAGCAGATGGGACAGGGATACCGGGGAGCTGTTTTTT; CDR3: CASRWDRDTGELFF
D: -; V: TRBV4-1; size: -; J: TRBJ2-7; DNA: TGCGCCAGCAGCCAAGAACCCCAAGATCCCGAGTCGAGCTCCTACGAGCAGTACTTC; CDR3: CASSQEPQDPESSSYEQYF